The clone carrying this T cell receptor (beta chain) was seen repeatedly, ten times or more. Its antigen remains unidentified. The data are from a study of CD8+CD57+ T cells in acquired aplastic anemia. Germline CDR1 reads SGHAT; CDR2 reads FQDESV (reference sequence). The CDR3 loop spans 14 amino acids. The junction had 5 bases not matched to a gene; V was cut back by 5 bases and J by 2 bases. Study outcomes and limitations: Patients and controls shared just under 30 CD8+ CDR3 sequences.

Profiles of TCR beta VDJ and CDR3 were generated from a genomic DNA template. TCRdb re-derived calls from the reads in MiXCR, one entry per CDR3 protein. This sample yields hundreds of thousands of distinct CDR3 sequences, of which 55% to 60% are seen a single time; 6.5% to 10% belongs to the top ten. J is TRBJ1-1 and V is TRBV11-1, with 7 bases fitting TRBD1. Sequencing was performed on sorted CD4+, CD8+, or CD8+CD57+ T cells (not recorded which) from PBMCs. The sequence came from a human donor with severe aplastic anemia or a healthy control (not recorded which). CDR3 DNA: TGTGCCAGCAGCGCATCAGGGGGTAACACTGAAGCTTTCTTT. As protein: CASSASGGNTEAFF.